This entry lists 12 T cell receptor beta chains sequenced from one sample in a study of shared clonotypes between healthy human individuals. Assay used: immunoSEQ multiplex PCR; TCRdb lists only in-frame clones, some missing. The table lists millions of clones, approximately 94% of them singletons. Material for sequencing was naive CD4+ T cells sorted from blood. Subset reported: CD45RA+ positively selected. These receptors all come from a man younger than 35 in good health.

The rearrangement links TRBV15 to TRBJ2-1; unclear D gene. Germline V lookup: CDR1 LNHNV, CDR2 YYDKDF (reference sequence). V was cut by 5 bases and J by 9 bases, with 8 bases left in between. CDR3 length: 11 residues. As DNA, the CDR3 is TGTGCCACCAGCGCGGTGTCTGAGCAGTTCTTC. Translating it yields CATSAVSEQFF. The full variable domain, in which reference TRBV15 and TRBJ2-1 provide the parts outside the CDR3, is DAMVIQNPRYQVTQFGKPVTLSCSQTLNHNVMYWYQQKSSQAPKLLFHYYDKDFNNEADTPDNFQSRRPNTSFCFLDIRSPGLGDTAMYLCATSAVSEQFFGPGTRLTVL.

The chain carries TRBV7-9 and TRBJ2-3; TRBD2 is a possible D gene (5 bases). The V end lost 2 bases, the J end lost 6 bases, and 9 bases lay between the germline ends. Germline V gene lookup returns CDR1 SEHNR and CDR2 FQNEAQ (reference sequence). The CDR3 spans 13 residues. Written as DNA, the CDR3 is TGTGCCAGCAGCTTAATACTAGATGATACGCAGTATTTT. This gives the protein CASSLILDDTQYF.

Comment on this clone: In the same sample, other DNA sequences code for this CDR3. V gene TRBV5-1 combines with J gene TRBJ2-5; D unresolved. Per germline, CDR1 SGHRS and CDR2 YFSETQ. Trimming removed 2 bases at V and 0 bases at J, with 5 bases between. The CDR3 spans 13 residues. Here the CDR3 reads CASSFTDQETQYF. The CDR3 region has the DNA TGCGCCAGCAGCTTCACGGACCAAGAGACCCAGTACTTC.

This clone was observed a single time. V usage is TRBV6-9 and J usage is TRBJ1-2; 7 bases agree with TRBD1. The CDR3 covers 18 residues. The trim removed 0 bases at V and 1 base at J, leaving 11 bases unmatched. Germline CDR1 MNHGY, CDR2 SVAAGI. CDR3 amino acids: CASSYSPTRQGVNYGYTF. In nucleotides, the CDR3 is TGTGCCAGCAGTTATTCCCCTACACGGCAGGGGGTTAACTATGGCTACACCTTC.

This chain links TRBV28 with TRBJ1-1; D gene uncertain. Germline-derived CDR1 and CDR2 are MDHEN and SYDVKM. Trimming removed 5 bases at V and 4 bases at J, with 8 bases between. This CDR3 has 12 amino acids. The CDR3 loop reads CASSPFGTEAFF. The CDR3 coding sequence is TGTGCCAGCAGTCCCTTCGGCACTGAAGCTTTCTTT. Complete variable domain (other parts from reference TRBV28 and TRBJ1-1): DVKVTQSSRYLVKRTGEKVFLECVQDMDHENMFWYRQDPGLGLRLIYFSYDVKMKEKGDIPEGYSVSREKKERFSLILESASTNQTSMYLCASSPFGTEAFFGQGTRLTVV.

This chain's CDR3 is CASSSGKGQETQYF. CDR3 nucleotides: TGTGCCAGCTCATCAGGGAAGGGTCAAGAGACCCAGTACTTC. V and J are TRBV18 and TRBJ2-5; D is perhaps TRBD1 (5 bases). Per germline, CDR1 KGHSH and CDR2 LQKENI. The V and J ends lost 5 bases and 2 bases respectively, with 12 bases between them. The CDR3 is 14 residues long. The full variable domain, rest sourced from reference TRBV18 and TRBJ2-5, is NAGVMQNPRHLVRRRGQEARLRCSPMKGHSHVYWYRQLPEEGLKFMVYLQKENIIDESGMPKERFSAEFPKEGPSILRIQQVVRGDSAAYFCASSSGKGQETQYFGPGTRLLVL.

This rearrangement joins TRBV18 to TRBJ2-1; D gene ambiguous. Trimming removed 3 bases from V and 7 bases from J, with 16 bases in between. The CDR3 spans 15 residues. CDR1 is KGHSH, CDR2 LQKENI, per germline. The CDR3 here is CASSPPAARENEQFF. Written as DNA, the CDR3 is TGTGCCAGCTCACCGCCTGCCGCGCGCGAGAATGAGCAGTTCTTC.

The rearrangement uses TRBV10-3 and TRBJ2-2; D is ambiguous. The CDR3 covers 13 residues. Per germline, CDR1 ENHRY and CDR2 SYGVKD. V lost 3 bases and J 8 bases, leaving 10 bases between the germline ends. DNA for the CDR3: TGTGCCATCAGTGATAGCCCCCGAGGGGAGCTGTTTTTT. Translated: CAISDSPRGELFF.

The chain links TRBV5-1 to TRBJ1-1, with TRBD1 as a possible D gene (5 bases). The CDR3 consists of 15 residues. Trimming cost V 0 bases and J 2 bases, with 11 bases left between them. The V gene's germline CDR1 is SGHRS and CDR2 YFSETQ. Here the CDR3 reads CASSLGDSLNTEAFF. CDR3 coding DNA: TGCGCCAGCAGCTTGGGTGACAGTCTAAACACTGAAGCTTTCTTT.

The chain employs TRBV7-9 and TRBJ2-5, with D hard to call. Germline V lookup: CDR1 SEHNR, CDR2 FQNEAQ (reference sequence). This CDR3 region has 13 residues. The V gene lost 4 bases and the J gene lost 4 bases, with 10 bases spanning the gap. The CDR3 protein is CASSSTPPETQYF. In nucleotides, the CDR3 is TGTGCCAGCAGCTCTACCCCCCCAGAGACCCAGTACTTC.

The genes are TRBV11-2 and TRBJ2-6, with 12 bases identical to TRBD2. Germline CDR1 and CDR2: SGHAT and FQNNGV. The V segment lost 1 base and the J segment 3 bases; nucleotides outside the gene matches: 4. The CDR3 is 18 residues long. CDR3 nucleotides: TGTGCCAGCAGCTTAGCGACTAGCGGGAGCATTGGGGCCAACGTCCTGACTTTC. This encodes CASSLATSGSIGANVLTF.

This clone was picked up one time. A read error may produce the germline difference seen at one junction end. The V gene is TRBV19, the J gene TRBJ2-2, with D possibly being TRBD1 (6 bases). CDR3 length equals 16 residues. Per the germline V gene, CDR1 is LNHDA and CDR2 is SQIVND (reference sequence). The CDR3 nucleotides are TGTGCCAGCAGTATTCTAGTGGGGGCGAAGACCGGGGAGCTGTTTTTT. Its protein is CASSILVGAKTGELFF.